The 21 T cell receptor beta chains presented below share a single source sample, sequenced in a study of blood T cell repertoires in COVID-19. TCRdb keeps only in-frame clones here, not all; method: immunoSEQ multiplex PCR. Altogether approximately 200,000 clones are present, more than 80% being singletons, with the ten largest covering approximately 3.5%. Source material: PBMCs or T cells enriched from blood (not recorded which). Receptors originate from a woman aged 18-29 years in a cohort exposed to, infected with or recovered from COVID-19 (not recorded which).

This sequence joins TRBV10-2 and TRBJ1-1; 7 bases line up with TRBD1. CDR1 is WSHSY and CDR2 is SAAADI in the germline V gene. The CDR3 loop spans 14 amino acids. The V and J ends lost 4 bases and 0 bases, in that order; junction bases with no gene match: 2. CDR3 DNA: TGCGCCAGCAGTGGGGGACAGATGAACACTGAAGCTTTCTTT. Its translation is CASSGGQMNTEAFF.

In this sample, this clone turned up once. The chain couples TRBV18 to TRBJ2-7; 8 bases line up with TRBD2. With V trimmed by 1 base and J by 5 bases, 4 bases remained unmatched. CDR1 and CDR2 from the germline V gene are KGHSH and LQKENI. This CDR3 region has 14 residues. Written as DNA, the CDR3 is TGTGCCAGCTCACCACTTGCGGGAGGCGACGAGCAGTACTTC. It is translated as CASSPLAGGDEQYF.

The chain is built from TRBV19 and TRBJ1-2; D possibly corresponds to TRBD1 (5 bases). Trimming left V 7 bases short and J 2 bases short, with 17 bases between. CDR1 is LNHDA, CDR2 SQIVND, per germline (reference sequence). This CDR3 has 15 residues. The CDR3 protein is CASTYSGAGNYGYTF. CDR3 nucleotide sequence: TGTGCCAGTACCTATAGTGGGGCAGGGAACTATGGCTACACCTTC.

The chain is built from TRBV6-5 and TRBJ2-1, with unresolved D. The CDR3 has 12 residues. Trimming removed 2 bases from V and 9 bases from J, with 8 bases in between. Germline lookup yields CDR1 MNHEY and CDR2 SVGAGI. CDR3 sequence (DNA): TGTGCCAGCAGTTACCCTAGTGGTGAGCAGTTCTTC. Translating gives CASSYPSGEQFF.

This chain links TRBV2 with TRBJ1-6, with D tentatively TRBD1 (6 bases). The CDR3 is 15 amino acids. Trimming shortened V by 4 bases and J by 9 bases, and 16 bases separated the two germline ends. Germline loops: CDR1 SNHLY, CDR2 FYNNEI. CDR3 sequence reads: CASSVGQGKGSPLHF. Written as DNA, the CDR3 is TGTGCCAGCAGTGTAGGGCAGGGGAAGGGTTCACCCCTCCACTTT.

The CDR3 sequence: CASMSRGLYEQYF. The CDR3 bases are TGTGCCAGCATGTCTAGGGGGTTGTACGAGCAGTACTTC. The chain couples TRBV2 to TRBJ2-7; the D gene is possibly TRBD1 (6 bases). CDR1 SNHLY and CDR2 FYNNEI come from the germline V gene. This CDR3 region has 13 residues. Deletions cut 7 bases from V and 4 bases from J, with 14 bases between.

The CDR3 spells CASSPFVRIGNYGYTF. The CDR3 coding sequence is TGTGCCAGCAGTCCCTTCGTGAGGATAGGAAACTATGGCTACACCTTC. V and J are TRBV28 and TRBJ1-2, with D unclear. Trimming left V 5 bases short and J 2 bases short, with 18 bases between. Germline CDR1 is MDHEN and CDR2 is SYDVKM. This CDR3 is built from 16 residues.

The CDR3 loop is CASSLNGRMENEQFF. The CDR3 DNA reads as TGTGCCAGCTCACTTAACGGGAGGATGGAGAATGAGCAGTTCTTC. The chain is built from TRBV18 and TRBJ2-1; the match to TRBD2 covers 7 bases. Germline V gene sequence: CDR1 KGHSH, CDR2 LQKENI. This CDR3 has 15 residues. V shed 4 bases, J shed 7 bases, and the junction held 10 bases outside the gene matches.

The V and J genes are TRBV7-3 and TRBJ2-3; a weak D match, TRBD2 (6 bases). V shed 4 bases and J shed 8 bases, with 19 bases lying between them. From germline, CDR1 is SGHTA and CDR2 FQGTGA. The CDR3 has 15 amino acids. This CDR3 reads CASSSQGGKSGTQYF. The DNA of the CDR3 is TGTGCCAGCAGCTCCCAGGGCGGGAAGTCTGGTACGCAGTATTTT.

The J gene is TRBJ1-3, the V gene TRBV6-5, with D perhaps TRBD1 (6 bases). There are 15 residues in the CDR3. Trimming removed 5 bases from V and 7 bases from J, with 18 bases in between. CDR1 is MNHEY and CDR2 is SVGAGI in the germline V gene. CDR3 in amino acids: CASSRQVGLWNTIYF. The CDR3 nucleotides are TGTGCCAGCAGTAGACAGGTCGGGTTGTGGAACACCATATATTTT.

About this clone itself: One end of the junction varies from germline; a read error may be responsible. The rearrangement joins TRBV3-1 (or the pseudogene TRBV3-2) to TRBJ1-1; D ambiguous. The CDR3 loop spans 14 amino acids. Germline loops: CDR1 LGHDT, CDR2 YNNKEL (reference sequence). CDR3 nucleotides: TGTGCCAGCAGCCAGCAGGCCGTGAAGACTGAAGCTTTCTTT. Its translation is CASSQQAVKTEAFF.

This chain links TRBV28 with TRBJ2-7; tentative D call: TRBD1 (6 bases). The length of the CDR3 is 13 residues. Germline-derived CDR1 and CDR2 are MDHEN and SYDVKM. V was clipped by 7 bases and J by 2 bases, with 12 bases between them. As DNA, the CDR3 is TGTGCCAGCACCAAGGACAGCCCCTACGAGCAGTACTTC. Translation: CASTKDSPYEQYF.

Only a few counts were recorded for this clone. CDR3 DNA: TGTGCCAGCGGCGAACCGGGGGAATATCCTGAAGCTTTCTTT. Its translation is CASGEPGEYPEAFF. The chain carries TRBV7-9 and TRBJ1-1, with D possibly matching TRBD1 (5 bases). Germline V gene lookup returns CDR1 SEHNR and CDR2 FQNEAQ (reference sequence). With 8 bases removed from V and 6 bases from J, the gap between germline ends came to 19 bases. There are 14 residues in the CDR3. The full variable domain, with the rest looked up from reference TRBV7-9 and TRBJ1-1, is DTGVSQNPRHKITKRGQNVTFRCDPISEHNRLYWYRQTLGQGPEFLTYFQNEAQLEKSRLLSDRFSAERPKGSFSTLEIQRTEQGDSAMYLCASGEPGEYPEAFFGQGTRLTVV.

This chain joins TRBV11-1 and TRBJ1-6, with 9 bases identical to TRBD1. The V gene end was trimmed by 4 bases and the J gene end by 5 bases; junction bases not matched to a gene: 6. This CDR3 contains 16 residues. CDR1 is SGHAT and CDR2 is FQDESV in the germline V gene (reference sequence). CDR3 sequence reads: CASSSQGTGNNSPLHF. The CDR3, as DNA: TGTGCCAGCAGCTCTCAAGGGACAGGGAATAATTCACCCCTCCACTTT.

The rearrangement uses TRBV2 and TRBJ1-1; 7 nucleotides agree with TRBD1. CDR3 length: 13 residues. With V trimmed by 4 bases and J by 7 bases, 6 bases remained unmatched. Per the germline V gene, CDR1 is SNHLY and CDR2 is FYNNEI. CDR3 sequence reads: CASSAAAGGEAFF. The CDR3 DNA follows: TGTGCCAGCAGTGCCGCGGCAGGGGGTGAAGCTTTCTTT.

V and J are TRBV2 and TRBJ1-2, with 7 bases fitting TRBD1. After removal of 6 bases from V and 0 bases from J, the junction contained 7 bases not matched to a gene. The germline V gene has CDR1 SNHLY and CDR2 FYNNEI. This CDR3 comprises 15 residues. CDR3 amino acids: CASRRRQGANYGYTF. The CDR3 nucleotides read TGTGCCAGCAGGCGGAGACAGGGAGCTAACTATGGCTACACCTTC.

The chain is built from TRBV5-1 and TRBJ1-5, with D maybe TRBD1 (5 bases). With 0 bases removed from V and 0 bases from J, the gap between germline ends came to 7 bases. Germline CDR1 reads SGHRS; CDR2 reads YFSETQ. There are 15 residues in the CDR3. The DNA of the CDR3 is TGCGCCAGCAGCTTGGTAGGGGATAGCAATCAGCCCCAGCATTTT. It encodes CASSLVGDSNQPQHF.

Here the CDR3 DNA reads TGTGCCAGCAGTAAGACCCAGGGAAAACTGTTTTTT. This encodes CASSKTQGKLFF. The chain recombines TRBV6-5 with TRBJ1-4, with D maybe TRBD1 (5 bases). Germline values: CDR1 MNHEY, CDR2 SVGAGI. V shed 5 bases and J shed 10 bases, with 11 bases lying between them. The CDR3 length is 12 residues.

This chain uses TRBV12-3 or TRBV12-4 with TRBJ1-1; D is undetermined. V was shortened by 6 bases and J by 8 bases, with 13 bases between the two germline ends. CDR3 length equals 12 residues. The CDR3 region has the DNA TGTGCCAGCAGCTCCGGGGTGAAGGAAGCTTTCTTT. As protein: CASSSGVKEAFF.

This chain links TRBV18 with TRBJ2-5, with 7 bases lining up with TRBD1. Germline V gene sequence: CDR1 KGHSH, CDR2 LQKENI. The CDR3 spans 15 residues. With 2 bases clipped from V and 1 base from J, the junction kept 4 bases outside the gene matches. CDR3 residues: CASSPYRGRQETQYF. DNA of the CDR3: TGTGCCAGCTCACCATACAGGGGACGCCAAGAGACCCAGTACTTC.

The chain uses TRBV11-1 and TRBJ2-7, with 7 bases lining up with TRBD1. This CDR3 contains 13 residues. The V gene's germline CDR1 is SGHAT and CDR2 FQDESV (reference sequence). The trim removed 4 bases at V and 6 bases at J, leaving 6 bases unmatched. CDR3 nucleotides: TGTGCCAGCAGCTCCCACAGGGGACGCGAGCAGTACTTC. Its translation: CASSSHRGREQYF.